The 25 T cell receptor beta chains given below trace back to one sample, sequenced in a study of cytomegalovirus exposure and HLA in healthy donors. In the PCR, 60 Vbeta and 13 Jbeta primers were used. Method: immunoSEQ multiplex PCR; TCRdb's copy keeps in-frame clones and lacks some. The sample contains 75,000 to 80,000 clones, nearly 80% of which appear only once. Sequenced: PBMCs. Source of these receptors: a woman aged 35 to 49 in good health and CMV-seropositive.

The chain links TRBV11-2 to TRBJ2-5; no definite D call. CDR1 and CDR2 from the germline V gene are SGHAT and FQNNGV. This CDR3 contains 14 residues. V was cut by 1 base and J by 2 bases, with 8 bases left in between. In DNA, the CDR3 is TGTGCCAGCAGCTTAGGGCTAGAGCAAGAGACCCAGTACTTC. Translating gives CASSLGLEQETQYF.

The rearrangement uses TRBV7-6 and TRBJ2-1, with D possibly matching TRBD2 (6 bases). This CDR3 is built from 12 residues. Trimming cost V 5 bases and J 7 bases, with 9 bases left between them. CDR1 is SGHVS, CDR2 FNYEAQ, per germline. In DNA form, the CDR3 reads TGTGCCAGCAGCACCGGGGGAAATGAGCAGTTCTTC. Its protein is CASSTGGNEQFF. The full variable domain, completed using reference TRBV7-6 and TRBJ2-1, is GAGVSQSPRYKVTKRGQDVALRCDPISGHVSLYWYRQALGQGPEFLTYFNYEAQQDKSGLPNDRFSAERPEGSISTLTIQRTEQRDSAMYRCASSTGGNEQFFGPGTRLTVL.

V is TRBV5-1 and J is TRBJ1-6; 9 bases line up with TRBD1. CDR3 size: 15 residues. The V and J ends lost 1 base and 7 bases, in that order; junction bases with no gene match: 3. CDR1 is SGHRS, CDR2 YFSETQ, per germline. CDR3 sequence: CASSLTGGQNSPLHF. CDR3 nucleotides: TGCGCCAGCAGCTTGACAGGGGGCCAAAATTCACCCCTCCACTTT.

This clone is a singleton in its sample. The V gene is TRBV30, the J gene TRBJ2-3, with D perhaps matching TRBD1 (6 bases). Germline V CDR1 and CDR2: GTSNPN, SVGIG (reference sequence). V lost 7 bases and J lost 4, with 21 bases in between. CDR3 length: 15 amino acids. The CDR3 DNA is TGTGCCTCCACGACAGGTCTAGATGTCCCAGATACGCAGTATTTT. This codes for CASTTGLDVPDTQYF.

This clone has only a few counts. This chain connects TRBV5-6 to TRBJ2-5; 14 positions match TRBD2. V lost 6 bases, J lost 4 bases, and 8 bases stayed unmatched. This CDR3 region has 16 residues. Germline V gene lookup returns CDR1 SGHDT and CDR2 YYEEEE. The CDR3 DNA sequence: TGTGCCAGCATCACTGGGACTAGCGGGGGCGGAGAGACCCAGTACTTC. Translated: CASITGTSGGGETQYF.

This clone was detected only a few times. The CDR3 loop reads CASSSPGQGYGYTF. The CDR3 nucleotides read TGTGCCAGCAGTTCCCCGGGACAGGGCTATGGCTACACCTTC. The V and J genes are TRBV6-6 and TRBJ1-2; 9 bases are shared with TRBD1. The CDR3 consists of 14 residues. Germline CDR1 and CDR2: MNHNY and SVGAGI (reference sequence). V shed 4 bases, J shed 4 bases, and the junction held 4 bases outside the gene matches.

The genes are TRBV19 and TRBJ1-4; D is perhaps TRBD1 (6 bases). The CDR3 length is 14 residues. The germline gives CDR1 LNHDA, CDR2 SQIVND (reference sequence). With 4 bases removed from V and 7 bases from J, the gap between germline ends came to 13 bases. The CDR3 reads CASSTGGLGEKLFF. Written as DNA, the CDR3 is TGTGCCAGTAGTACCGGGGGGCTAGGTGAAAAACTGTTTTTT.

The genes are TRBV27 and TRBJ1-5; D remains unclear. The CDR3 sequence is 15 residues long. Germline V lookup: CDR1 MNHEY, CDR2 SMNVEV (reference sequence). V was clipped by 6 bases and J by 4 bases, with 16 bases between them. Written as DNA, the CDR3 is TGTGCCAGCAGAGGCCAAGAGGCAGTTAATCAGCCCCAGCATTTT. Translating gives CASRGQEAVNQPQHF.

The count of this clone is one. The gene calls are TRBV28 and TRBJ1-1; D is undetermined. The germline V gene encodes CDR1 MDHEN and CDR2 SYDVKM. The CDR3 is made up of 14 amino acids. V was pared by 5 bases and J by 5 bases, with 15 bases between. The chain's CDR3 is CASSPDLQRTEAFF. DNA of the CDR3: TGTGCCAGCAGTCCGGACTTACAGAGGACTGAAGCTTTCTTT.

This clone came up a few times. The genes are TRBV5-1 and TRBJ2-6; D remains ambiguous. Trimming took off 0 bases at V and 0 bases at J, with 7 bases between the two ends. CDR3 length equals 16 residues. Looked up from germline, CDR1 is SGHRS and CDR2 is YFSETQ. The DNA of the CDR3 is TGCGCCAGCAGCTTGGACGCGTCCTCTGGGGCCAACGTCCTGACTTTC. It encodes CASSLDASSGANVLTF.

CDR3 DNA sequence: TGTGCCAGCCCTTCCGAGAGAGACAGGCGTTGGGAGCAGTACTTC. The encoded protein is CASPSERDRRWEQYF. The V call is TRBV6-6, the J call TRBJ2-7; D possibly corresponds to TRBD1 (6 bases). The CDR3 runs to 15 residues. Trimming stripped 8 bases from V and 7 bases from J, with 24 bases between. Germline V gene lookup returns CDR1 MNHNY and CDR2 SVGAGI (reference sequence).

The J gene is TRBJ1-1, the V gene TRBV28, with D possibly TRBD1 on 6 matching bases. V lost 6 bases and J 0 bases, leaving 11 bases between the germline ends. This CDR3 is 14 amino acids long. CDR1 MDHEN and CDR2 SYDVKM come from the germline V gene. The CDR3 DNA reads as TGTGCCAGCAGATCGGGACAACTGAACACTGAAGCTTTCTTT. Its translation is CASRSGQLNTEAFF. Combining the CDR3 with reference TRBV28 and TRBJ1-1 gives the whole variable domain DVKVTQSSRYLVKRTGEKVFLECVQDMDHENMFWYRQDPGLGLRLIYFSYDVKMKEKGDIPEGYSVSREKKERFSLILESASTNQTSMYLCASRSGQLNTEAFFGQGTRLTVV.

The chain has TRBV7-2 and TRBJ1-1, with no clear D. CDR3 length: 15 amino acids. V lost 1 base to trimming and J lost 1 base, with 10 bases between them. Germline CDR1 SGHTA, CDR2 FQGNSA. The CDR3 DNA reads TGTGCCAGCAGCTTAGATGCAGCGGCGAACACTGAAGCTTTCTTT. As protein: CASSLDAAANTEAFF.

CDR3 sequence reads: CASSLSRGQFTSNTEAFF. In DNA, the CDR3 is TGTGCCAGCAGTTTATCCAGGGGACAGTTCACATCGAACACTGAAGCTTTCTTT. The chain uses TRBV28 and TRBJ1-1, with 7 bases identical to TRBD1. The CDR3 totals 18 residues. The germline gives CDR1 MDHEN, CDR2 SYDVKM. With 1 base clipped from V and 1 base from J, the junction kept 12 bases outside the gene matches. Using reference TRBV28 and TRBJ1-1 for the parts outside the CDR3, the full variable domain is DVKVTQSSRYLVKRTGEKVFLECVQDMDHENMFWYRQDPGLGLRLIYFSYDVKMKEKGDIPEGYSVSREKKERFSLILESASTNQTSMYLCASSLSRGQFTSNTEAFFGQGTRLTVV.

The rearrangement joins TRBV7-2 to TRBJ2-5; TRBD2 aligns across 11 bases. Near its end, the DNA agrees better with TRBJ2-7, so the J call may be wrong. This CDR3 has 15 residues. Looked up from germline, CDR1 is SGHTA and CDR2 is FQGNSA. The CDR3 bases are TGTGCCAGCAGCTATAGCGGGGGGGCCTTCGACGAGCAGTACTTC. Translating it yields CASSYSGGAFDEQYF.

This chain links TRBV5-1 with TRBJ1-5; TRBD1 matches at 8 bases. V gave up 4 bases and J gave up 9 bases; unmatched junction bases: 9. Germline CDR1 and CDR2: SGHRS and YFSETQ. The CDR3 has 14 amino acids. CDR3 protein: CASSLGQGGGPQHF. The CDR3 bases are TGCGCCAGCAGCCTAGGACAGGGCGGGGGGCCCCAGCATTTT.

This chain joins TRBV18 and TRBJ2-3; D is ambiguous. Germline V gene lookup returns CDR1 KGHSH and CDR2 LQKENI. V was pared by 0 bases and J by 0 bases, with 10 bases between. The length of the CDR3 is 16 residues. In DNA, the CDR3 is TGTGCCAGCTCACCACCGAGTACAGCTAGCACAGATACGCAGTATTTT. Amino acid sequence: CASSPPSTASTDTQYF.

The gene calls are TRBV6-1 and TRBJ2-7, with 7 positions matching TRBD1. Germline V CDR1 and CDR2: MNHNS, SASEGT. With V trimmed by 7 bases and J by 6 bases, 15 bases remained unmatched. The CDR3 runs 15 residues. The DNA for the CDR3 is TGTGCCAGCACCGGAAGAGGACAGGCTCCCCGCGAGCAGTACTTC. Translation: CASTGRGQAPREQYF.

V and J are TRBV11-3 and TRBJ1-6, with D possibly matching TRBD1 (6 bases). The germline V gene encodes CDR1 SGHNT and CDR2 YENEEA. The CDR3 is made up of 16 amino acids. The V end lost 4 bases, the J end lost 3 bases, and 13 bases lay between the germline ends. CDR3 nucleotides: TGTGCCAGCAGCTCCCGCCAGGGGATCTATAATTCACCCCTCCACTTT. It specifies CASSSRQGIYNSPLHF.

This clone was picked up a small number of times. The rearrangement joins TRBV9 to TRBJ1-2; possible D gene TRBD1, 6 bases. Looked up from germline, CDR1 is SGDLS and CDR2 is YYNGEE. The CDR3 has 15 amino acids. V was shortened by 0 bases and J by 4 bases, with 13 bases between the two germline ends. CDR3 sequence: CASSVEQGRGYGYTF. CDR3 DNA: TGTGCCAGCAGCGTAGAACAGGGCAGAGGCTATGGCTACACCTTC.

The V and J genes are TRBV9 and TRBJ2-7, with 8 bases aligning to TRBD2. Trimming took 3 bases from V and 2 from J; bases not matched to a gene: 1. Per the germline V gene, CDR1 is SGDLS and CDR2 is YYNGEE. The CDR3 has 13 residues. CDR3 in DNA: TGTGCCAGCAGCGGAGCGGGGGCCTACGAGCAGTACTTC. Translation: CASSGAGAYEQYF.

The chain employs TRBV27 and TRBJ2-4; weak D call: TRBD1 (6 bases). The germline V gene has CDR1 MNHEY and CDR2 SMNVEV (reference sequence). The CDR3 spans 13 residues. V was cut by 2 bases and J by 8 bases, with 10 bases left in between. The CDR3 is CASSLVYRDIQYF. The DNA for the CDR3 is TGTGCCAGCAGTTTAGTGTACAGGGACATTCAGTACTTC.

Concerning this clone: Compared with germline, one end of the junction differs, possibly owing to a read error. V usage is TRBV7-9 and J usage is TRBJ1-2, with D perhaps TRBD1 (5 bases). The CDR3 loop spans 14 amino acids. Germline assignment: CDR1 SEHNR and CDR2 FQNEAQ (reference sequence). Here the CDR3 DNA reads TGTTCCAGCAGCTTAGCGATGGGGGGCTATGGCTACACCTTC. As protein: CSSSLAMGGYGYTF.

This chain joins TRBV4-3 and TRBJ2-3, with TRBD1 matching over 7 bases. V gave up 1 base and J gave up 1 base; unmatched junction bases: 5. Germline CDR1 LGHNA, CDR2 YSLEER. This CDR3 spans 16 amino acids. In nucleotides, the CDR3 is TGCGCCAGCAGCCAAGGGGTAGGGACAGGCACAGATACGCAGTATTTT. Translating gives CASSQGVGTGTDTQYF.

The rearrangement uses TRBV4-1 and TRBJ2-1; 7 positions match TRBD2. Trimming at V came to 4 bases and at J to 7 bases, leaving 13 bases not matched to a gene. The CDR3 loop spans 16 amino acids. Looked up from germline, CDR1 is MGHRA and CDR2 is YSYEKL. CDR3 DNA: TGCGCCAGCAGCCCCTACTTTGGCGGGGGTGGTAATGAGCAGTTCTTC. Amino acids: CASSPYFGGGGNEQFF.